This T cell receptor (beta chain) appears in the sequencing data of a study of blood T cell repertoires in COVID-19. Study-wide context: In each case, the material was cDNA or gDNA derived from T cells, B-cell-depleted T cells, or PBMCs.

Some clones are missing from TCRdb's copy, which holds only in-frame ones; the method was immunoSEQ multiplex PCR. The table records about 130,000 clones, 70% to 85% of them present only once. Which cohort a participant joined came from the clinical history participants gave. Sequenced material: PBMCs or T cells enriched from blood (not recorded which). The clonotype was recovered from a man between 45 and 60 years old who had recovered from COVID-19.

CDR3 in amino acids: CASSLDTSGWPNEQFF. CDR3 in DNA: TGTGCCAGCAGTTTGGATACTAGCGGGTGGCCCAATGAGCAGTTCTTC. The genes are TRBV28 and TRBJ2-1; TRBD2 aligns across 9 bases. Germline loops: CDR1 MDHEN, CDR2 SYDVKM. The V segment lost 3 bases and the J segment 6 bases; nucleotides outside the gene matches: 9. CDR3 length equals 16 residues.